This T cell receptor (beta chain) was identified in a study of T cells in Graves' hyperthyroidism and ophthalmopathy. Study background: Prior to any treatment, at the point of initial diagnosis, peripheral blood was collected. Study results and caveats: Most clonotypes expanded in thyroid above 0.001 were likewise present in blood.

RNA transcripts yielded amplified TCR beta CDR3 regions. A first-round RT-PCR of the TCR CDR3 used the HTBI primer set. MiXCR was run by TCRdb on the multiplex PCR reads, yielding one entry per CDR3 protein. This table holds a few hundred thousand distinct CDR3 sequences, around 15% found once. PBMCs stemmed from approximately 10 ml fresh peripheral blood. This clonotype was seen at least ten times. Its antigen remains unidentified. The CDR3 runs to 14 residues. V was pared by 1 base and J by 1 base, with 7 bases between. Germline V gives CDR1 SGHNT, CDR2 YENEEA. The sequenced material came from blood. The V call is TRBV11-3, the J call TRBJ1-1, with D uncertain. This TCR was sampled from a woman between 18 and 29 years old with Graves' hyperthyroidism. The CDR3, as DNA: TGTGCCAGCAGCTTAGGGTCAGGGAACACTGAAGCTTTCTTT. It specifies CASSLGSGNTEAFF.